There are many counts of the clone carrying this T cell receptor (beta chain). As yet, its antigen is unknown. The CDR3 consists of 17 residues. V was pared by 4 bases and J by 0 bases, with 9 bases of the junction left unmatched. Germline CDR1 SGHTA, CDR2 FQGNSA. TCRdb used MiXCR to reprocess the RT-PCR reads, holding one entry per CDR3 protein. The sample lists some 640,000 distinct CDR3 sequences, more than 11% occurring once. This entry is derived from a study of response to subunit inactivated influenza vaccine. The study's findings and limits: Each seasonal influenza vaccination, the authors suggested, recruits few new T cells.

The chain couples TRBV7-2 to TRBJ2-3; 8 nucleotides agree with TRBD2. The clonotype was recovered from a man aged 50 or older who received an inactivated influenza vaccine. The source was PBMCs from blood, collected 14 to 15 days before vaccination. The CDR3 coding sequence is TGTGCCAGCAGCTCGCTGCCAGCGGGGGTTAGCACAGATACGCAGTATTTT. Translating it yields CASSSLPAGVSTDTQYF.